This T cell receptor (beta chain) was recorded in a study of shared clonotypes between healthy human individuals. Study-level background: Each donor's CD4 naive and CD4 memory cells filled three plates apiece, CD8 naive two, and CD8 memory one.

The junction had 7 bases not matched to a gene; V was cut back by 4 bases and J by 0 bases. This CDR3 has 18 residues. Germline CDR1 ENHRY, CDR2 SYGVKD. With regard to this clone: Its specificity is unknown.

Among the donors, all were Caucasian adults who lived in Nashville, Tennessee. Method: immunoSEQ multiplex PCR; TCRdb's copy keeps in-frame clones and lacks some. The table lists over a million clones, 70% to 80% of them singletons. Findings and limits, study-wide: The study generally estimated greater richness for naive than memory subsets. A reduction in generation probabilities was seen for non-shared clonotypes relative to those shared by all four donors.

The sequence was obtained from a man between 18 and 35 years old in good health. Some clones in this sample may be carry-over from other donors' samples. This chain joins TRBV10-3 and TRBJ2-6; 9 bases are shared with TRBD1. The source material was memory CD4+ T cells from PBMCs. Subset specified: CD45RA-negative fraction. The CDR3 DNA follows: TGTGCCATCAGTGTTGGGACAGGGCTCTCCTCTGGGGCCAACGTCCTGACTTTC. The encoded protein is CAISVGTGLSSGANVLTF.